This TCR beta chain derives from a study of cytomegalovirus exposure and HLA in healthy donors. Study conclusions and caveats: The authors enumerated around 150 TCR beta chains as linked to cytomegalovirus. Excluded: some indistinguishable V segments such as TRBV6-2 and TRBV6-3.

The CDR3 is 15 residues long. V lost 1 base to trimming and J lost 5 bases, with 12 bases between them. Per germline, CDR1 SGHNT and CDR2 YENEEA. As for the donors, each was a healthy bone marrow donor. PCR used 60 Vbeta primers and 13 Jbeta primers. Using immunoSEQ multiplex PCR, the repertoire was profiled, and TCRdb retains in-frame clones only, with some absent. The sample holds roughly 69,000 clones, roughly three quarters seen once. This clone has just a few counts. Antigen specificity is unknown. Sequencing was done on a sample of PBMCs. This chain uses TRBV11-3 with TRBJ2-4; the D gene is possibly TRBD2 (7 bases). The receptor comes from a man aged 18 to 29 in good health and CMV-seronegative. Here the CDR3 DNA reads TGTGCCAGCAGCTTAGCGGCGGGGGCGGAAAACATTCAGTACTTC. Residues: CASSLAAGAENIQYF.